This TCR beta chain emerged from a study of chemoradiotherapy in HPV16-positive cancers. About the research overall: Candidate HPV-specific T-cell clones and common TCR motifs came from functional assays in a couple of HPV16-positive patients.

Turning to this clone: What it recognizes is unknown.

Study-level results: Candidate HPV-specific clones and E7-related TCR motifs grew in tumor during treatment. Functional assays defining HPV-specific T cells used only a couple of HPV16-positive patients.

CDR1 and CDR2 (germline): MDHEN, SYDVKM. This CDR3 contains 12 residues. V lost 2 bases to trimming and J lost 7 bases, with 8 bases between them. Only in-frame clones appear in the TCRdb table, and some are missing; sequencing was by immunoSEQ multiplex PCR. The data show 10,000 or so clones, about 80% seen once. This sequence was found in a human donor with HPV-associated anogenital cancer. The source was blood, collected from a patient who underwent chemoradiotherapy. The V gene is TRBV28, the J gene TRBJ1-2; D is unresolved. CDR3 sequence (DNA): TGTGCCAGCAGTTTAGAGGTTTCTGGCTACACCTTC. Protein: CASSLEVSGYTF.